The 22 T cell receptor beta chains in this list originate from one sample, sequenced in a study of shared T cell receptors in the human thymus. The protocol was immunoSEQ multiplex PCR, while the TCRdb copy is restricted to in-frame clones and leaves out a portion. The sample records 600,000 to 900,000 clones, 70% to 90% being singletons. The same specimen was also included in a second study, on human thymus T cells.

Sequenced: thymocytes. These receptors originate from a girl younger than two with a congenital heart defect.

J is TRBJ2-7 and V is TRBV4-2; 9 bases line up with TRBD2. CDR1 and CDR2 (germline): LGHNA, YNFKEQ. V was clipped by 0 bases and J by 6 bases; unmatched bases: 12. The length of the CDR3 is 17 residues. The CDR3 sequence: CASSQEIERGASAEQYF. Here the CDR3 DNA reads TGTGCCAGCAGCCAAGAGATCGAGCGGGGGGCCTCCGCCGAGCAGTACTTC.

The V and J genes are TRBV19 and TRBJ1-1; tentatively, D is TRBD1 (6 bases). The CDR3 has 19 residues. The V and J ends lost 3 bases and 5 bases respectively, with 28 bases between them. Looked up from germline, CDR1 is LNHDA and CDR2 is SQIVND (reference sequence). CDR3 loop: CASSICQRSGGPVWTEAFF. CDR3 sequence (DNA): TGTGCCAGTAGTATCTGCCAGAGATCTGGGGGCCCCGTGTGGACTGAAGCTTTCTTT.

The CDR3 DNA reads as TGTGCCATCAGTGAGTGGGGTGTTCGGGACAGGGGGTCCTATAGCAATCAGCCCCAGCATTTT. It specifies CAISEWGVRDRGSYSNQPQHF. The chain employs TRBV10-3 and TRBJ1-5, with 11 bases aligning to TRBD1. Germline assignment: CDR1 ENHRY and CDR2 SYGVKD. The V and J ends lost 1 base and 0 bases, in that order; junction bases with no gene match: 14. There are 21 residues in the CDR3.

The genes are TRBV6-1 and TRBJ1-4; 12 nucleotides agree with TRBD1. The V gene end was trimmed by 5 bases and the J gene end by 7 bases; junction bases not matched to a gene: 11. Germline V gene sequence: CDR1 MNHNS, CDR2 SASEGT. CDR3 size: 17 residues. The CDR3 DNA reads as TGTGCCAGCAGTCAAGGGACAGGGGGCGTATTAGCTGAAAAACTGTTTTTT. Translating gives CASSQGTGGVLAEKLFF.

The chain combines TRBV19 with TRBJ1-2; 12 nucleotides agree with TRBD1. The V gene end was trimmed by 7 bases and the J gene end by 1 base; junction bases not matched to a gene: 4. There are 15 residues in the CDR3. Germline lookup yields CDR1 LNHDA and CDR2 SQIVND (reference sequence). DNA of the CDR3: TGTGCCAGTAAGGGACAGGGGGCGCGTAACTATGGCTACACCTTC. It yields the protein CASKGQGARNYGYTF.

The V and J genes are TRBV11-2 and TRBJ2-1, with D hard to call. The CDR3 is 13 amino acids. Germline lookup yields CDR1 SGHAT and CDR2 FQNNGV. V was shortened by 4 bases and J by 12 bases, with 16 bases between the two germline ends. CDR3 nucleotide sequence: TGTGCCAGCAGCTCGTCAAGAGGTGGTTGGCAGTTCTTC. It specifies CASSSSRGGWQFF.

The V and J genes are TRBV6-1 and TRBJ2-7; D perhaps matches TRBD2 (6 bases). The CDR3 extends over 12 amino acids. V shed 8 bases and J shed 9 bases, with 17 bases lying between them. Looked up from germline, CDR1 is MNHNS and CDR2 is SASEGT. This chain's CDR3 is CASLGEELPQYF. The CDR3 bases are TGTGCCAGCTTGGGGGAGGAATTACCGCAGTACTTC.

This CDR3 is CASSRTVRMSGYTF. Written as DNA, the CDR3 is TGTGCCAGCAGTCGGACAGTGAGAATGAGTGGCTACACCTTC. This chain links TRBV6-1 with TRBJ1-2; weak D call: TRBD1 (6 bases). V lost 5 bases to trimming and J lost 7 bases, with 17 bases between them. The CDR3 spans 14 residues. Germline V gene data show CDR1 as MNHNS and CDR2 as SASEGT.

The chain employs TRBV14 and TRBJ2-2; D call uncertain. The CDR3 runs 22 residues. With 4 bases removed from V and 0 bases from J, the gap between germline ends came to 30 bases. Per germline, CDR1 SGHDN and CDR2 FVKESK. This CDR3 reads CASSLQHLNPFEEPANTGELFF. As DNA, the CDR3 is TGTGCCAGCAGCCTGCAACATCTAAACCCTTTTGAGGAACCTGCGAACACCGGGGAGCTGTTTTTT.

CDR3 DNA: TGTGCCAGCAGTTTCAAGACAGGCAACACTGAAGCTTTCTTT. Translated: CASSFKTGNTEAFF. This rearrangement joins TRBV28 to TRBJ1-1, with D possibly being TRBD1 (6 bases). V lost 3 bases and J 2 bases, leaving 10 bases between the germline ends. CDR1 is MDHEN and CDR2 is SYDVKM in the germline V gene. This CDR3 has 14 residues.

This clone was observed a single time. V usage is TRBV6-4 and J usage is TRBJ2-3, with 9 positions matching TRBD2. Germline V gives CDR1 MRHNA, CDR2 SNTAGT. The CDR3 consists of 15 residues. Unmatched junction bases numbered 4, after V lost 4 bases and J lost 2 bases. In nucleotides, the CDR3 is TGTGCCAGCAGTGCCGTAGCGGGGGCCACAGATACGCAGTATTTT. This codes for CASSAVAGATDTQYF.

This clone has only one observation. This rearrangement joins TRBV2 to TRBJ1-6, with 10 bases that match TRBD1. This CDR3 spans 16 amino acids. Looked up from germline, CDR1 is SNHLY and CDR2 is FYNNEI. V trimming: 1 base; J trimming: 6 bases; junction bases outside the gene matches: 3. The CDR3 nucleotides read TGTGCCAGCAGTGAAGTGGGGGACAGGGGTAATTCACCCCTCCACTTT. It yields the protein CASSEVGDRGNSPLHF.

The chain recombines TRBV28 with TRBJ2-7, with 8 bases lining up with TRBD1. Germline V lookup: CDR1 MDHEN, CDR2 SYDVKM. CDR3 size: 15 residues. Trimming cost V 2 bases and J 3 bases; bases outside gene matches: 6. CDR3 sequence: CASSLNRDRSYEQYF. CDR3 coding DNA: TGTGCCAGCAGTTTAAACCGGGACAGGAGCTACGAGCAGTACTTC.

To note about this clone: This sample includes further DNA sequences coding for the same CDR3. The chain has TRBV6-1 and TRBJ1-6, with D perhaps TRBD1 (5 bases). V lost 2 bases and J 10 bases, leaving 15 bases between the germline ends. CDR1 is MNHNS and CDR2 is SASEGT in the germline V gene. The CDR3 contains 15 residues. CDR3 amino acids: CASSEYGQGGSPLHF. CDR3 DNA: TGTGCCAGCAGTGAATATGGGCAGGGCGGATCACCCCTCCACTTT.

The V and J genes are TRBV9 and TRBJ1-2; D may be TRBD1 (6 bases). The germline gives CDR1 SGDLS, CDR2 YYNGEE. The CDR3 is 13 amino acids. V lost 4 bases and J 8 bases, leaving 15 bases between the germline ends. The CDR3 sequence is CASSTQGLTGYTF. CDR3 sequence (DNA): TGTGCCAGCAGCACACAGGGCCTTACGGGCTACACCTTC.

The V call is TRBV15, the J call TRBJ2-7; the D gene is possibly TRBD1 (5 bases). Trimming cost V 3 bases and J 2 bases, with 11 bases left between them. Germline V gives CDR1 LNHNV, CDR2 YYDKDF (reference sequence). The CDR3 covers 14 residues. The CDR3 loop reads CATSREQGTYEQYF. The CDR3 coding sequence is TGTGCCACCAGCAGGGAGCAGGGAACCTACGAGCAGTACTTC.

J is TRBJ1-3 and V is TRBV7-9; 7 positions match TRBD1. The CDR3 spans 14 residues. The V gene end was trimmed by 3 bases and the J gene end by 7 bases; junction bases not matched to a gene: 6. Looked up from germline, CDR1 is SEHNR and CDR2 is FQNEAQ (reference sequence). The CDR3: CASSFDRESNTIYF. Here the CDR3 DNA reads TGTGCCAGCAGCTTCGACAGGGAGAGTAACACCATATATTTT.

The V and J genes are TRBV6-5 and TRBJ2-1; D is possibly TRBD1 (5 bases). V was cut by 3 bases and J by 11 bases, with 17 bases left in between. This CDR3 comprises 14 residues. The germline gives CDR1 MNHEY, CDR2 SVGAGI. The CDR3 region is CASSYGAERPQQFF. Here the CDR3 DNA reads TGTGCCAGCAGTTATGGGGCAGAGCGACCGCAGCAGTTCTTC.

V is TRBV2 and J is TRBJ1-2, with a tentative D call TRBD1 (5 bases). Deletions cut 4 bases from V and 4 bases from J, with 10 bases between. There are 13 residues in the CDR3. The germline CDR1 and CDR2 sequences are SNHLY and FYNNEI. CDR3 in DNA: TGTGCCAGCAGTGTGGACAAGATCTATGGCTACACCTTC. The encoded protein is CASSVDKIYGYTF. Variable domain in full (rest from reference TRBV2 and TRBJ1-2): EPEVTQTPSHQVTQMGQEVILRCVPISNHLYFYWYRQILGQKVEFLVSFYNNEISEKSEIFDDQFSVERPDGSNFTLKIRSTKLEDSAMYFCASSVDKIYGYTFGSGTRLTVV.

This clone is a singleton in its sample. The chain couples TRBV10-3 to TRBJ1-5; TRBD1 aligns across 9 bases. Germline CDR1 reads ENHRY; CDR2 reads SYGVKD. CDR3 size: 20 residues. The V and J ends lost 5 bases and 0 bases, in that order; junction bases with no gene match: 17. CDR3 nucleotides: TGTGCCATCAGTTGCAATCGCCGGGACAGGGTTCCTTATAGCAATCAGCCCCAGCATTTT. This codes for CAISCNRRDRVPYSNQPQHF.

This rearrangement joins TRBV7-8 to TRBJ2-7; TRBD2 might be the D (5 bases). Germline lookup yields CDR1 SGHVS and CDR2 FQNEAQ. V lost 6 bases, J lost 3 bases, and 9 bases lay in between. CDR3 length: 12 amino acids. CDR3 amino acids: CASSSGNYEQYF. The CDR3 nucleotides read TGTGCCAGCAGTTCGGGAAACTACGAGCAGTACTTC.

The J gene is TRBJ2-2, the V gene TRBV27, with D tentatively TRBD1 (5 bases). The V gene's germline CDR1 is MNHEY and CDR2 SMNVEV (reference sequence). V gave up 2 bases and J gave up 2 bases, with 18 bases separating them. This CDR3 is built from 18 residues. The CDR3 reads CASSLRMGPPRNTGELFF. In DNA form, the CDR3 reads TGTGCCAGCAGTTTAAGGATGGGGCCCCCAAGAAACACCGGGGAGCTGTTTTTT.